This TCR beta chain stems from a study of control samples from healthy donors and cancer patients. TCRdb's table, derived via immunoSEQ multiplex PCR, lists solely in-frame clones and lacks some. The repertoire includes 150,000 to 160,000 clones, nearly 95% of them detected once, and around 2.4% sits in the top ten. V lost 4 bases, J lost 1 base, and 10 bases lay in between. CDR3 length equals 14 residues. The V gene's germline CDR1 is SGHTS and CDR2 YDEGEE. The sample taken for sequencing was blood. This chain connects TRBV5-8 to TRBJ2-3, with D maybe TRBD1 (6 bases). The clonotype was recovered from a man aged 50 or older in good health. The chain's CDR3 is CASSPRQGTDTQYF. The CDR3 DNA is TGTGCCAGCAGCCCGAGACAGGGCACAGATACGCAGTATTTT.